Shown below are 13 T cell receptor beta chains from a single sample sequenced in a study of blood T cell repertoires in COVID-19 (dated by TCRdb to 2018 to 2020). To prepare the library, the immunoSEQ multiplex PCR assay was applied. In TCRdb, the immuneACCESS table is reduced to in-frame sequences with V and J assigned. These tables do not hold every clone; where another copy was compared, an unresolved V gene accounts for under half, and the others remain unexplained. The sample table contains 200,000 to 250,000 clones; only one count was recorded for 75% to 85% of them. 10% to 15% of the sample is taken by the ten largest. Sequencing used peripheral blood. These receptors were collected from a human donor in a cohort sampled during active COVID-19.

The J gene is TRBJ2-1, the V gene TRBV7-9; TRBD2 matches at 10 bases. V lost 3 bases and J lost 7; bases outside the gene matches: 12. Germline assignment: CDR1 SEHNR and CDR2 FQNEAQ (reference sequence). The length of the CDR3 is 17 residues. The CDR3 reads CASSFGLAGVKRNEQFF. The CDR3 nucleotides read TGTGCCAGCAGCTTCGGCCTAGCGGGAGTGAAGAGGAATGAGCAGTTCTTC.

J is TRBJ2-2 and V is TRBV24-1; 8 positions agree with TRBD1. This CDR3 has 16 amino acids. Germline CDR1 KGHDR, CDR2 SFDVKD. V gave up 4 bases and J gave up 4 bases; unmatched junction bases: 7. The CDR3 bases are TGTGCCACCAGTGACACGACAGGGACAGGCACCGGGGAGCTGTTTTTT. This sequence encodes CATSDTTGTGTGELFF.

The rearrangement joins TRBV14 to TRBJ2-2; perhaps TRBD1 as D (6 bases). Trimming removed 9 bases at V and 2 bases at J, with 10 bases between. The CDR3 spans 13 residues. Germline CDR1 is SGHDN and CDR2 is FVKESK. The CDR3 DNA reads TGTGCCAGAACGGACAGAAACACCGGGGAGCTGTTTTTT. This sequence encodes CARTDRNTGELFF.

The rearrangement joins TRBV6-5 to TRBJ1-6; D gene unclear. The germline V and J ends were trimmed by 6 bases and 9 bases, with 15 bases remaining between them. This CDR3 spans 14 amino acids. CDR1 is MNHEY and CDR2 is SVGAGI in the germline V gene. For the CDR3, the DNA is TGTGCCAGCAGCCCCCCCGGGGAAACTTCACCCCTCCACTTT. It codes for CASSPPGETSPLHF.

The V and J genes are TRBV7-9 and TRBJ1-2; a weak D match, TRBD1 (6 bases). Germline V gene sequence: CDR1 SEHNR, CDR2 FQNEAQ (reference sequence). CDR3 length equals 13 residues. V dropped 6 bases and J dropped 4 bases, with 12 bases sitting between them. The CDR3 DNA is TGTGCCAGCAGAGGGCCGGACAGCTATGGCTACACCTTC. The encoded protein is CASRGPDSYGYTF.

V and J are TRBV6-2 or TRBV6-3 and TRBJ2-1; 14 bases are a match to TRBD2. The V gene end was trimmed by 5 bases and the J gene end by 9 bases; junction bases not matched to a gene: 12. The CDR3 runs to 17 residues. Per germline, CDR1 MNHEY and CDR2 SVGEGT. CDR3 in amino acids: CASSRPPTSGGAPEQFF. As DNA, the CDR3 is TGTGCCAGCAGTCGCCCCCCGACTAGCGGGGGGGCCCCTGAGCAGTTCTTC.

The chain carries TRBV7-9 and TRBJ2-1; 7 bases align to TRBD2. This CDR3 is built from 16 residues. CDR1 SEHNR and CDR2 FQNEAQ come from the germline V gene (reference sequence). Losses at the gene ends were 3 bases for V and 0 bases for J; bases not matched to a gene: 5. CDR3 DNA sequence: TGTGCCAGCAGCTTGGGTAGCGGGCTCTCCTACAATGAGCAGTTCTTC. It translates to CASSLGSGLSYNEQFF.

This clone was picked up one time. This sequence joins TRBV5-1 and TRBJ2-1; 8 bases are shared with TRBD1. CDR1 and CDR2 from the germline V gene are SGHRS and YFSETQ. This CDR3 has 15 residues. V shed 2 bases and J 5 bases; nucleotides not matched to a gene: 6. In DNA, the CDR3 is TGCGCCAGCAGCTTCCGCCCAGGGGGCCACAATGAGCAGTTCTTC. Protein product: CASSFRPGGHNEQFF.

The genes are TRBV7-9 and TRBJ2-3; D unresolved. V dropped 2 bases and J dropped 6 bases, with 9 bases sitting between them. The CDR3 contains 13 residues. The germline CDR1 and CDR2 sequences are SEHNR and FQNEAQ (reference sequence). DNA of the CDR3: TGTGCCAGCAGCTTATCCAGCGCTGATACGCAGTATTTT. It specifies CASSLSSADTQYF.

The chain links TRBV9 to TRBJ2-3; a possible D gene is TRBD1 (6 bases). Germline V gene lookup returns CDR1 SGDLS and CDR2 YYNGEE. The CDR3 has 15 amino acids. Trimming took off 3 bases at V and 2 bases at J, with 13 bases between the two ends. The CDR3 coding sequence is TGTGCCAGCAGCGCTCCGGGACAACCCACAGATACGCAGTATTTT. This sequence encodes CASSAPGQPTDTQYF.

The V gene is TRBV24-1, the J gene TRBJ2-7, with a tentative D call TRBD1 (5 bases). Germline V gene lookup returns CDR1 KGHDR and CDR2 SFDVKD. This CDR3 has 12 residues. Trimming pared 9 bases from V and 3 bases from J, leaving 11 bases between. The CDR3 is CATGPDNYEQYF. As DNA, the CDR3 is TGTGCCACCGGGCCGGACAACTACGAGCAGTACTTC.

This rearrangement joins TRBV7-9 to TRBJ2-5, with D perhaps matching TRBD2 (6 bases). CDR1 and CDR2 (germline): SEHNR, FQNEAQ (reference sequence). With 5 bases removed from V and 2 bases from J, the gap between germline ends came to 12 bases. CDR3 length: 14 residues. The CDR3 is CASSDSGDQETQYF. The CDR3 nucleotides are TGTGCCAGCAGCGACTCGGGGGATCAAGAGACCCAGTACTTC.

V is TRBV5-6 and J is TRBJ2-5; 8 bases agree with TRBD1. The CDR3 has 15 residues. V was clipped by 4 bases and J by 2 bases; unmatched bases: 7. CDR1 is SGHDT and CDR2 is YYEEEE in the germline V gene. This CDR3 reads CASSGIGTGQETQYF. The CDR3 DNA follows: TGTGCCAGCAGCGGGATAGGGACAGGACAAGAGACCCAGTACTTC.